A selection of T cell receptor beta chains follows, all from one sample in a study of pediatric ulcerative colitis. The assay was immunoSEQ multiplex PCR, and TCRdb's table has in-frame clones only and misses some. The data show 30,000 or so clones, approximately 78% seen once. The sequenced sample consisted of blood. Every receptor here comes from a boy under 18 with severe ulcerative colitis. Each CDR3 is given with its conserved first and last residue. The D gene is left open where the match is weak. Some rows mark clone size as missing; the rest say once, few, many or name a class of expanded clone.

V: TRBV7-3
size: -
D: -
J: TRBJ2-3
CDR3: CASSSNPALNTQYF

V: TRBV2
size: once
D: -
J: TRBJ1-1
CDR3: CASSKRFGNTEAFF

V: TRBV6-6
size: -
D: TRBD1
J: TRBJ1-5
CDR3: CASSRQGTQPQHF

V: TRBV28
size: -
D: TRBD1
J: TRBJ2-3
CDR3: CASTLRQGADTQYF

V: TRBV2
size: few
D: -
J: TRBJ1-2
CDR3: CASSGGDGYTF

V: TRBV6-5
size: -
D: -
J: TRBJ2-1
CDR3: CASSSPGTEQFF

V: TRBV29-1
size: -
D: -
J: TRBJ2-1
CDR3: CSVAGGPRAYNEQFF

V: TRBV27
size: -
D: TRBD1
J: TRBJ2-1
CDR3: CASRRRTGVVEQFF

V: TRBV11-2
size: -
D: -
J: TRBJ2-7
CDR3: CASSFTRTVGGHEQYF

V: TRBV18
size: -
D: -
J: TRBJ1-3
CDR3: CASSSTNRDRNTIYF

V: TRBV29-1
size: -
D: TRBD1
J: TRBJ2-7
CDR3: CSVWTGVYEQYF

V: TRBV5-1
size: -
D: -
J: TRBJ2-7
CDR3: CASSLGDEQYF

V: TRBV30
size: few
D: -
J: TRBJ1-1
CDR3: CAWSKDMNTEAFF

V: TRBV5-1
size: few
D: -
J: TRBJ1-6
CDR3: CASSLDGNSPLHF